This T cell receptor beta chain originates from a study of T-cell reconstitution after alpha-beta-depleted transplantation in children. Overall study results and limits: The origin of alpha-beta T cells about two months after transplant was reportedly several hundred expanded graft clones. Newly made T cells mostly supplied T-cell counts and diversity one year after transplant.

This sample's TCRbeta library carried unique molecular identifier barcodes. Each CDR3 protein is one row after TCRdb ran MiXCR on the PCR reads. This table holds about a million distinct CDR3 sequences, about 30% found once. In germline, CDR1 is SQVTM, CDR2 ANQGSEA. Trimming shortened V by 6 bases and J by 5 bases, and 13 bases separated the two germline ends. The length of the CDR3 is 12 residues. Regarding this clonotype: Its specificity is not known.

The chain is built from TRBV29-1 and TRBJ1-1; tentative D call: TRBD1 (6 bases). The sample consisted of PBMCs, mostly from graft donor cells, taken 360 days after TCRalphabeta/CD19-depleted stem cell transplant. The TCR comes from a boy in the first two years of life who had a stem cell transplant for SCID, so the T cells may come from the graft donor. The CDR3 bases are TGCAGCGTCGTACAGGGCCCAACTGAAGCTTTCTTT. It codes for CSVVQGPTEAFF.